The 8 T cell receptor beta chains listed next were all sequenced from one sample in a study of cytomegalovirus exposure and HLA in healthy donors. Researchers ran the PCR with 60 Vbeta and 13 Jbeta primers. Some clones are missing from TCRdb's copy, which holds only in-frame ones; the method was immunoSEQ multiplex PCR. Of around 58,000 clones listed, more than 60% were seen once; the top ten hold about 5%. The sequencing sample was made of PBMCs. The receptor set was obtained from a male donor in good health and CMV-seropositive.

CDR3 loop: CASSSLGYTF. CDR3 nucleotide sequence: TGTGCCAGCAGTAGTCTAGGCTACACCTTC. The genes are TRBV6-1 and TRBJ1-2, with D unresolved. The CDR3 consists of 10 residues. From germline, CDR1 is MNHNS and CDR2 SASEGT. V lost 5 bases to trimming and J lost 8 bases, with 6 bases between them.

This clone was observed once. J is TRBJ2-3 and V is TRBV7-2, with 7 positions matching TRBD2. CDR3 size: 16 residues. Germline CDR1 is SGHTA and CDR2 is FQGNSA. J was trimmed by 0 bases and V by 5 bases; bases with no gene match: 8. The CDR3 DNA is TGTGCCAGCAGCCGTTCTAGCGGAGCTAGCACAGATACGCAGTATTTT. Translated: CASSRSSGASTDTQYF.

The rearrangement uses TRBV6-5 and TRBJ1-6, with 7 nucleotides matching TRBD1. V dropped 4 bases and J dropped 9; count of bases not matched to a gene: 3. Germline CDR1 and CDR2: MNHEY and SVGAGI. This CDR3 contains 13 residues. The CDR3 nucleotides are TGTGCCAGCAGTTTTGGACAGGCTTCACCCCTCCACTTT. Translated: CASSFGQASPLHF.

This chain connects TRBV6-1 to TRBJ2-4, with unresolved D. CDR1 and CDR2 from the germline V gene are MNHNS and SASEGT. The CDR3 spans 12 residues. V was cut by 5 bases and J by 9 bases, with 11 bases left in between. DNA for the CDR3: TGTGCCAGCAGTCCCACCCGGAGCATTCAGTACTTC. Protein sequence: CASSPTRSIQYF.

The chain links TRBV7-7 to TRBJ1-1, with 7 positions matching TRBD1. CDR1 and CDR2 from the germline V gene are SSHAT and FNYEAQ (reference sequence). J lost 0 bases, V lost 4 bases, and 8 bases had no gene match. There are 16 residues in the CDR3. CDR3 amino acids: CASSSVDRTMNTEAFF. Written as DNA, the CDR3 is TGTGCCAGCAGCTCCGTGGACAGGACCATGAACACTGAAGCTTTCTTT.

This clone was counted a single time. This chain's CDR3 is CASSAQQGARQPQHF. The CDR3 DNA is TGTGCCAGCAGTGCCCAACAGGGGGCTAGGCAGCCCCAGCATTTT. The V gene is TRBV2, the J gene TRBJ1-5; 9 bases align to TRBD1. The CDR3 spans 15 residues. The ends lost 4 bases at V and 7 bases at J; junction bases unmatched: 8. Per the germline V gene, CDR1 is SNHLY and CDR2 is FYNNEI.

This clone was observed once. The rearrangement links TRBV27 to TRBJ1-3; no clear D gene. CDR1 is MNHEY, CDR2 SMNVEV, per germline (reference sequence). V dropped 2 bases and J dropped 7 bases, with 12 bases sitting between them. The CDR3 spans 14 residues. In DNA, the CDR3 is TGTGCCAGCAGTTTAGGGCCTGGTCCGAACACCATATATTTT. This sequence encodes CASSLGPGPNTIYF.

The V call is TRBV9, the J call TRBJ2-1; 10 nucleotides align to TRBD1. The V segment lost 0 bases and the J segment 3 bases; nucleotides outside the gene matches: 6. There are 17 residues in the CDR3. The germline V gene has CDR1 SGDLS and CDR2 YYNGEE. DNA for the CDR3: TGTGCCAGCAGCGTAGGGTTCGGGACAGGGGACTACAATGAGCAGTTCTTC. Protein sequence: CASSVGFGTGDYNEQFF.